This TCR beta chain was sequenced in a study of shared clonotypes between healthy human individuals. In the naive CD8 group, cells lacked CD45RO and were positively selected for CCR7, so terminally differentiated effector memory CD45RA+ cells were left out. Germline V gene data show CDR1 as MDHEN and CDR2 as SYDVKM. The CDR3 extends over 14 amino acids. The V and J ends lost 11 bases and 3 bases, in that order; junction bases with no gene match: 11. TCRdb's copy holds only in-frame clones and misses some; the assay was immunoSEQ multiplex PCR. The sample lists about 2.2 million clones, roughly 93% occurring once.

The chain carries TRBV28 and TRBJ2-3, with 7 positions matching TRBD1. This TCR came from a man aged 18 to 30 in good health. Some clones in this sample may be carry-over from other donors' samples. The sequenced material came from naive CD8+ T cells from PBMCs. CDR3 DNA sequence: TGTGCCGGCGCAGGGGGTAAGAGGACAGATACGCAGTATTTT. This sequence encodes CAGAGGKRTDTQYF.